The 29 T cell receptor beta chains in this list originate from one sample, sequenced in a study of T cell responses to AZD1222 COVID-19 vaccine. Sequencing used immunoSEQ multiplex PCR; TCRdb keeps in-frame clones, though not all of them. The sample carries roughly 160,000 clones, about 90% recorded once. Material: peripheral blood, obtained on day 0 of MenACWY control vaccination. The receptors stem from an adult in good health.

The rearrangement joins TRBV5-6 to TRBJ2-2; 9 bases match TRBD1. Per the germline V gene, CDR1 is SGHDT and CDR2 is YYEEEE. The V and J ends lost 3 bases and 1 base, in that order; junction bases with no gene match: 1. This CDR3 has 15 residues. The CDR3 DNA sequence: TGTGCCAGCAGCTGGGGACAGGGGAACACCGGGGAGCTGTTTTTT. Residues: CASSWGQGNTGELFF.

This chain uses TRBV28 with TRBJ1-5; 8 bases line up with TRBD1. V was pared by 5 bases and J by 4 bases, with 7 bases of the junction left unmatched. Germline V gene sequence: CDR1 MDHEN, CDR2 SYDVKM. The CDR3 has 15 amino acids. As DNA, the CDR3 is TGTGCCAGCAGTCGCCAGGGGGCTGGTAATCAGCCCCAGCATTTT. It specifies CASSRQGAGNQPQHF.

The chain links TRBV12-3 or TRBV12-4 to TRBJ1-1; D is unclear. This CDR3 has 13 amino acids. The V end lost 2 bases, the J end lost 4 bases, and 8 bases lay between the germline ends. This chain's CDR3 is CASSLSPLTEAFF. The CDR3 nucleotides read TGTGCCAGCAGTTTATCCCCACTCACTGAAGCTTTCTTT.

The chain uses TRBV7-2 and TRBJ1-4; tentatively, D is TRBD1 (5 bases). There are 15 residues in the CDR3. Trimming stripped 1 base from V and 8 bases from J, with 14 bases between. Germline CDR1 SGHTA, CDR2 FQGNSA. The CDR3 DNA is TGTGCCAGCAGCTTAGTGGCAGGGCCTGGGGAAAAACTGTTTTTT. Translation: CASSLVAGPGEKLFF.

The chain is built from TRBV6-5 and TRBJ1-2, with 7 bases fitting TRBD1. The V and J ends lost 2 bases and 8 bases, in that order; junction bases with no gene match: 5. Germline CDR1 MNHEY, CDR2 SVGAGI. The length of the CDR3 is 13 residues. The CDR3 protein is CASSYRQGRGYTF. The DNA for the CDR3 is TGTGCCAGCAGTTACCGACAGGGTAGGGGCTACACCTTC.

This chain uses TRBV10-1 with TRBJ2-3; 7 nucleotides match TRBD1. The ends lost 6 bases at V and 5 bases at J; junction bases unmatched: 14. CDR1 and CDR2 (germline): WNHNN, SYGVQD (reference sequence). The length of the CDR3 is 16 residues. The CDR3 DNA follows: TGCGCCAGCAGCATAGAGCCGGGACAGTATCAAGATACGCAGTATTTT. Residues: CASSIEPGQYQDTQYF.

The rearrangement uses TRBV6-5 and TRBJ2-1; D may match TRBD1 or TRBD2 (6 bases each). Germline-derived CDR1 and CDR2 are MNHEY and SVGAGI. This CDR3 is 14 amino acids long. The ends were cut back, 7 bases at V and 3 bases at J, with 13 bases in the middle. The CDR3 DNA is TGTGCCAGCACCGCCGGGGGCAGCTACAATGAGCAGTTCTTC. Its protein product is CASTAGGSYNEQFF.

The V and J genes are TRBV5-1 and TRBJ1-1; tentatively, D is TRBD1 (6 bases). The CDR3 is made up of 16 amino acids. Looked up from germline, CDR1 is SGHRS and CDR2 is YFSETQ. Trimming took 0 bases from V and 1 from J, leaving 13 bases between them. CDR3 coding DNA: TGCGCCAGCAGCTTGGGGGGTCAGGGGCCGAACACTGAAGCTTTCTTT. Its translation: CASSLGGQGPNTEAFF.

The CDR3 DNA reads as TGTGCCAGTAGTATCAGGGTAGATACGCAGTATTTT. Protein sequence: CASSIRVDTQYF. The rearrangement links TRBV19 to TRBJ2-3; possibly TRBD1 for D (5 bases). CDR1 LNHDA and CDR2 SQIVND come from the germline V gene (reference sequence). The CDR3 is 12 amino acids. Trimming took off 3 bases at V and 5 bases at J, with 6 bases between the two ends. The whole variable domain, remainder taken from reference TRBV19 and TRBJ2-3, is DGGITQSPKYLFRKEGQNVTLSCEQNLNHDAMYWYRQDPGQGLRLIYYSQIVNDFQKGDIAEGYSVSREKKESFPLTVTSAQKNPTAFYLCASSIRVDTQYFGPGTRLTVL.

The rearrangement uses TRBV9 and TRBJ2-3; 13 bases align to TRBD2. Germline V lookup: CDR1 SGDLS, CDR2 YYNGEE. With V trimmed by 4 bases and J by 0 bases, 8 bases remained unmatched. The CDR3 has 18 amino acids. CDR3 in DNA: TGTGCCAGCAGCCCGAGACTAGCGGGAGGACTGAGCACAGATACGCAGTATTTT. This gives the protein CASSPRLAGGLSTDTQYF.

This clone came up once. V and J are TRBV5-1 and TRBJ1-1; TRBD1 matches at 8 bases. Germline CDR1 reads SGHRS; CDR2 reads YFSETQ. The V segment lost 0 bases and the J segment 7 bases; nucleotides outside the gene matches: 11. The CDR3 length is 16 residues. CDR3 nucleotide sequence: TGCGCCAGCAGCTTGGCGGCAGGGGGCGGGCTCAGTGAAGCTTTCTTT. Encoded protein: CASSLAAGGGLSEAFF.

The CDR3: CASSPSQSYNSPLHF. The CDR3 nucleotides read TGTGCCAGCAGCCCGTCCCAGTCCTATAATTCACCCCTCCACTTT. This chain connects TRBV11-2 to TRBJ1-6; D is undetermined. The ends were cut back, 5 bases at V and 1 base at J, with 9 bases in the middle. This CDR3 contains 15 residues. Per the germline V gene, CDR1 is SGHAT and CDR2 is FQNNGV.

The V gene is TRBV19, the J gene TRBJ1-5; perhaps TRBD1 as D (5 bases). Between the trimmed V and J ends, which lost 5 bases and 0 bases, there was a span of 11 bases. Looked up from germline, CDR1 is LNHDA and CDR2 is SQIVND (reference sequence). The CDR3 runs 15 residues. Here the CDR3 reads CASSAGGTSNQPQHF. CDR3 sequence (DNA): TGTGCCAGTAGTGCCGGGGGGACTAGCAATCAGCCCCAGCATTTT.

The gene calls are TRBV2 and TRBJ2-5; 9 bases are a match to TRBD1. The junction had 8 bases not matched to a gene; V was cut back by 5 bases and J by 7 bases. CDR1 and CDR2 from the germline V gene are SNHLY and FYNNEI. The CDR3 sequence is 14 residues long. The CDR3 coding sequence is TGTGCCAGCAGTCAAAGACAGGGGGATGGGACCCAGTACTTC. This codes for CASSQRQGDGTQYF.

The gene calls are TRBV14 and TRBJ2-7, with 8 bases fitting TRBD1. This CDR3 has 17 amino acids. The J segment lost 4 bases and the V segment lost 4 bases, leaving 15 bases of the junction unmatched. Germline V gene lookup returns CDR1 SGHDN and CDR2 FVKESK. CDR3 in amino acids: CASSPRWTGPFYYEQYF. CDR3 nucleotide sequence: TGTGCCAGCAGCCCCCGTTGGACAGGGCCCTTTTATTACGAGCAGTACTTC.

This chain uses TRBV6-2 or TRBV6-3 with TRBJ2-1; no reliable D call. Trimming took off 2 bases at V and 0 bases at J, with 8 bases between the two ends. This CDR3 contains 15 residues. Germline-derived CDR1 and CDR2 are MNHEY and SVGEGT. The CDR3 DNA follows: TGTGCCAGCAGTTACGAGTGGGGCTCCTACAATGAGCAGTTCTTC. Its translation: CASSYEWGSYNEQFF.

J is TRBJ2-1 and V is TRBV6-6; tentatively, D is TRBD1 (6 bases). This CDR3 has 12 amino acids. V shed 8 bases and J shed 5 bases, with 10 bases lying between them. Germline values: CDR1 MNHNY, CDR2 SVGAGI (reference sequence). The CDR3 spells CASGGDNNEQFF. CDR3 sequence (DNA): TGTGCCAGCGGGGGCGACAACAATGAGCAGTTCTTC.

The chain employs TRBV15 and TRBJ2-2, with D unresolved. The V gene lost 1 base and the J gene lost 5 bases, with 11 bases spanning the gap. Germline CDR1 and CDR2: LNHNV and YYDKDF (reference sequence). The CDR3 contains 15 residues. CDR3 bases: TGTGCCACCAGCAGAGGTTGGCAGGCGACCGGGGAGCTGTTTTTT. This encodes CATSRGWQATGELFF.

This chain connects TRBV27 to TRBJ1-3; weak D call: TRBD1 (6 bases). The CDR3 contains 16 residues. V was shortened by 6 bases and J by 0 bases, with 15 bases between the two germline ends. CDR1 and CDR2 from the germline V gene are MNHEY and SMNVEV (reference sequence). This CDR3 reads CASSLEGGNSGNTIYF. The DNA for the CDR3 is TGTGCCAGCAGCCTCGAGGGGGGAAACTCTGGAAACACCATATATTTT.

The gene calls are TRBV11-3 and TRBJ2-2; no definite D call. V was shortened by 6 bases and J by 3 bases, with 5 bases between the two germline ends. Germline V gene data show CDR1 as SGHNT and CDR2 as YENEEA. The CDR3 is 12 residues long. This CDR3 is CASRRHTGELFF. The CDR3 bases are TGTGCCAGCAGGCGTCACACCGGGGAGCTGTTTTTT.

This clone was detected once. The chain couples TRBV5-4 to TRBJ1-6; D is unresolved. V was trimmed by 0 bases and J by 8 bases, leaving 6 bases between them. The CDR3 loop spans 13 amino acids. Germline CDR1 and CDR2: SGHNT and YYREEE (reference sequence). The CDR3: CASSLDGDSPLHF. As DNA, the CDR3 is TGTGCCAGCAGCTTGGATGGAGATTCACCCCTCCACTTT.

This chain uses TRBV19 with TRBJ1-1, with 7 positions matching TRBD1. Germline loops: CDR1 LNHDA, CDR2 SQIVND (reference sequence). There are 14 residues in the CDR3. J lost 5 bases, V lost 4 bases, and 7 bases had no gene match. CDR3 in amino acids: CASSTRTGMTEAFF. CDR3 coding DNA: TGTGCCAGTAGTACCCGGACAGGAATGACTGAAGCTTTCTTT.

This clone was seen a single time. This rearrangement joins TRBV3-1 (or the pseudogene TRBV3-2) to TRBJ1-5; D ambiguous. V was pared by 3 bases and J by 4 bases, with 4 bases between. Germline values: CDR1 LGHDT, CDR2 YNNKEL (reference sequence). The CDR3 extends over 12 amino acids. The CDR3: CASSHGNQPQHF. CDR3 nucleotide sequence: TGTGCCAGCAGCCACGGGAATCAGCCCCAGCATTTT.

J is TRBJ1-2 and V is TRBV28; 7 positions agree with TRBD1. With V trimmed by 3 bases and J by 6 bases, 10 bases remained unmatched. The length of the CDR3 is 15 residues. The germline V gene has CDR1 MDHEN and CDR2 SYDVKM. The CDR3 here is CASSLVEGGGHGYTF. The CDR3 bases are TGTGCCAGCAGTTTGGTAGAGGGAGGGGGCCATGGCTACACCTTC.

This rearrangement joins TRBV20-1 to TRBJ1-2; D might be TRBD1 (6 bases). V was trimmed by 3 bases and J by 2 bases, leaving 10 bases between them. Germline CDR1 reads DFQATT; CDR2 reads SNEGSKA (reference sequence). The length of the CDR3 is 13 residues. The CDR3 protein is CSASWTENYGYTF. The DNA of the CDR3 is TGCAGTGCTAGTTGGACAGAGAACTATGGCTACACCTTC.

This chain joins TRBV5-1 and TRBJ2-2; D gene ambiguous. This CDR3 has 15 residues. The germline V and J ends were trimmed by 0 bases and 2 bases, with 8 bases remaining between them. CDR1 and CDR2 (germline): SGHRS, YFSETQ. CDR3: CASSLDGRNTGELFF. In DNA form, the CDR3 reads TGCGCCAGCAGCTTGGACGGCAGAAACACCGGGGAGCTGTTTTTT.

The chain employs TRBV28 and TRBJ2-7, with TRBD1 matching over 8 bases. J was trimmed by 6 bases and V by 7 bases; bases with no gene match: 5. CDR3 length equals 12 residues. The germline V gene encodes CDR1 MDHEN and CDR2 SYDVKM. CDR3 in amino acids: CASKGQGGEQYF. The CDR3, as DNA: TGTGCCAGCAAAGGACAGGGTGGCGAGCAGTACTTC.

The CDR3 DNA sequence: TGTGCCAGCAGCTGGAGGACAGGGTCGAGGACCGGGGAGCTGTTTTTT. Encoded protein: CASSWRTGSRTGELFF. The rearrangement links TRBV5-4 to TRBJ2-2; TRBD1 matches 8 bases. Germline CDR1 is SGHNT and CDR2 is YYREEE (reference sequence). The CDR3 spans 16 residues. Trimming at V came to 3 bases and at J to 5 bases, leaving 9 bases not matched to a gene.

Points on this clone: This same CDR3 is encoded by further DNA sequences in the sample. The rearrangement links TRBV28 to TRBJ1-4, with no clear D. V lost 2 bases to trimming and J lost 2 bases, with 6 bases between them. Germline CDR1 MDHEN, CDR2 SYDVKM. CDR3 length: 14 amino acids. The CDR3 DNA follows: TGTGCCAGCAGTTTAGCGGGGACTAATGAAAAACTGTTTTTT. Amino acids: CASSLAGTNEKLFF.